The clone carrying this T cell receptor (beta chain) was detected a few times. Its antigen remains unknown. It was by quantitative 5'-RACE with molecular barcodes that TCR beta libraries were made. TCRdb recomputed calls from the 5' RACE reads with MiXCR, one row per CDR3 protein. The sample records a few hundred thousand distinct CDR3 sequences, more than 20% being singletons. The sample is drawn from a study of CD8 T cells in ankylosing spondylitis. Points from the study as a whole: Ankylosing spondylitis blood seemed to carry a telltale TCR beta motif made of several highly homologous variants. Previous work reported some of these motif variants in the synovial fluid and blood of reactive arthritis.

The V gene lost 5 bases and the J gene lost 1 base, with 16 bases spanning the gap. The CDR3 totals 15 residues. CDR1 DFQATT and CDR2 SNEGSKA come from the germline V gene (reference sequence). The V gene is TRBV20-1, the J gene TRBJ2-3, with D possibly TRBD1 on 6 matching bases. This TCR derives from a male donor with ankylosing spondylitis or in good health (not recorded which). The specimen sequenced was blood, either unsorted or a sorted T cell fraction (not recorded which). The CDR3: CSADTGFYGTDTQYF. CDR3 coding DNA: TGCAGTGCTGATACAGGGTTCTACGGCACAGATACGCAGTATTTT.